This is a list of T cell receptor beta chains from one sample in a study of T cell repertoires in cytomegalovirus infection. TCRdb ran MiXCR on the reads and lists one entry per CDR3 protein. The table includes 97,000 or so distinct CDR3 sequences, approximately 16% detected once. The material sequenced was PBMCs. These receptors came from a human donor in good health (CMV status not recorded). Some clones in this sample may be carry-over from other donors' samples. CDR3s include the opening cysteine and the closing phenylalanine or tryptophan. Rows give clone size only sometimes, using once, few, many, or a class for an expanded clone.

J: TRBJ2-5
size: few
V: TRBV7-8
CDR3: CASSEGLRSETQYF

J: TRBJ2-3
size: few
V: TRBV10-3
CDR3: CAISRGGDTDTQYF

J: TRBJ1-3
size: -
V: TRBV15
CDR3: CATSRDGNTIYF

J: TRBJ2-5
size: few
V: TRBV6-1
CDR3: CASSENRFGETQYF

J: TRBJ2-2
size: few
V: TRBV11-2
CDR3: CASSTAGGTGELFF

J: TRBJ1-5
size: few
V: TRBV12-5
CDR3: CASGLAANQPQHF

J: TRBJ1-2
size: -
V: TRBV6-5
CDR3: CASSRQGGGDGHTF

J: TRBJ2-7
size: many
V: TRBV7-2
CDR3: CASSLGPGGNYEQYF

J: TRBJ1-1
size: few
V: TRBV29-1
CDR3: CSVESPGRQAAFF

J: TRBJ1-1
size: many
V: TRBV7-2
CDR3: CASSFTGAPHTEAFF

J: TRBJ2-7
size: many
V: TRBV7-2
CDR3: CASSWGRGEYEQYF

J: TRBJ2-3
size: many
V: TRBV7-2
CDR3: CASSLVGQAPGDTQYF

J: TRBJ2-3
size: many
V: TRBV7-2
CDR3: CASSWASGGTDTQYF

J: TRBJ2-7
size: many
V: TRBV7-4
CDR3: CASSLNCTFAHF

J: TRBJ2-5
size: many
V: TRBV6-6
CDR3: CASSTLAGGSETQYF

J: TRBJ2-3
size: -
V: TRBV29-1
CDR3: CSVEGETGFTDTQYF

J: TRBJ1-1
size: many
V: TRBV7-2
CDR3: CASSLLRMNTEAFF

J: TRBJ2-5
size: -
V: TRBV12-3/TRBV12-4
CDR3: CASSLSGQPGTQYF

J: TRBJ1-1
size: many
V: TRBV28
CDR3: CASSVRMTGNTEAFF

J: TRBJ2-2
size: many
V: TRBV2
CDR3: CASSQIGGDTGELFF

J: TRBJ1-1
size: -
V: TRBV7-3
CDR3: CASSRGGATEAFF

J: TRBJ2-4
size: -
V: TRBV15
CDR3: CATSRALGLKNIQYF

J: TRBJ1-3
size: few
V: TRBV7-8
CDR3: CASSSLTGGYTIYF

J: TRBJ1-1
size: many
V: TRBV20-1
CDR3: CSAKKNTEAFF

J: TRBJ1-1
size: many
V: TRBV7-2
CDR3: CASSPGTVPTEAFF

J: TRBJ2-6
size: many
V: TRBV19
CDR3: CASTKPGQGPSGANVLTF

J: TRBJ2-3
size: few
V: TRBV29-1
CDR3: CSGTGLAGPTDTQYF

J: TRBJ2-2
size: few
V: TRBV7-2
CDR3: CASSPSITGELFF

J: TRBJ1-2
size: many
V: TRBV11-2
CDR3: CASSSGGAGGYTF

J: TRBJ1-2
size: many
V: TRBV6-2/TRBV6-3
CDR3: CASSFGAGRTNYGYTF

J: TRBJ2-3
size: -
V: TRBV6-2/TRBV6-3
CDR3: CASVSRATDTQYF

J: TRBJ2-7
size: -
V: TRBV29-1
CDR3: CSVEPDGSYEQYF

J: TRBJ1-3
size: -
V: TRBV12-3/TRBV12-4
CDR3: CASSWTDSGNTIYF

J: TRBJ2-5
size: many
V: TRBV7-2
CDR3: CASSSKETQYF

J: TRBJ1-2
size: -
V: TRBV5-1
CDR3: CASSNLGHDGYTF

J: TRBJ1-2
size: medium-sized
V: TRBV7-8
CDR3: CASSSRGGPASGYTF

J: TRBJ1-6
size: many
V: TRBV20-1
CDR3: CSARGLTAWERSPLHF

J: TRBJ2-1
size: -
V: TRBV5-1
CDR3: CASSPPRTGPNEQFF

J: TRBJ2-3
size: -
V: TRBV28
CDR3: CASSPLPIDTQYF